The source of this TCR beta chain is a study of T cell repertoires in cytomegalovirus infection. The overall study: An indication of both CMV infection and matching HLA type came from public TCR beta signatures. Findings and limits, study-wide: Clonotype analysis showed dominance of the ex vivo response by HLA-C-restricted CMV-specific TCR beta clonotypes. Cumulative public TCR beta family frequency identified CMV carriers with the relevant HLA.

There are 14 residues in the CDR3. The V gene end was trimmed by 3 bases and the J gene end by 7 bases; junction bases not matched to a gene: 5. Germline values: CDR1 SGHTA, CDR2 FQGNSA. One entry per CDR3 protein results from TCRdb running MiXCR on the reads. This sample carries 350,000 to 550,000 distinct CDR3 sequences, under 40% of them seen once, and the ten largest clones take 12% to 15%. Ten or more counts support this clonotype. What it binds is unknown. The sequencing input was PBMCs. The rearrangement uses TRBV7-2 and TRBJ2-7; 11 bases fit TRBD2. The sequence was obtained from a human donor in good health (CMV status not recorded). Some clones in this sample may be carry-over from other donors' samples. This CDR3 is CASSFRLAGGEQYF. For the CDR3, the DNA is TGTGCCAGCAGCTTTCGGCTAGCGGGGGGAGAGCAGTACTTC.